This TCR beta chain was retrieved from a study of T cell responses to AZD1222 COVID-19 vaccine. Looking at the study overall: Doses given second, at about 4 or about 12 weeks, were pooled. General observations from the study: Elevations in Spike-specific TCR breadth and depth followed administration of two AZD1222 doses.

TCRdb keeps only in-frame clones here, not all; method: immunoSEQ multiplex PCR. The sample lists about 97,000 clones; roughly 90% were seen once. A single count supports this clone. Its antigen is unidentified. The origin of this receptor is an adult in good health. The sequenced sample was peripheral blood, obtained on day 0 of AZD1222 vaccination.

Here the CDR3 reads CASSLGSQGGYTF. CDR3 nucleotides: TGCGCCAGCAGCTTGGGCTCGCAAGGCGGCTACACCTTC. The chain employs TRBV5-1 and TRBJ1-2, with D uncertain. Per the germline V gene, CDR1 is SGHRS and CDR2 is YFSETQ. The CDR3 extends over 13 amino acids. V shed 0 bases and J shed 8 bases, with 11 bases lying between them. The variable domain in full, with the rest retrieved from reference TRBV5-1 and TRBJ1-2, is KAGVTQTPRYLIKTRGQQVTLSCSPISGHRSVSWYQQTPGQGLQFLFEYFSETQRNKGNFPGRFSGRQFSNSRSEMNVSTLELGDSALYLCASSLGSQGGYTFGSGTRLTVV.